The T cell receptor beta chain described here comes from a study of tumor-infiltrating lymphocytes in oesophageal squamous cell carcinoma. V gave up 4 bases and J gave up 2 bases, with 13 bases separating them. From germline, CDR1 is SGHAT and CDR2 FQNNGV. This CDR3 spans 15 amino acids. TCRdb reanalysed the PCR reads using MiXCR and keeps one entry per CDR3 protein. This table has about 12,000 distinct CDR3 sequences, about 55% appearing once. This clonotype has more than one count but fewer than ten. The rearrangement uses TRBV11-2 and TRBJ2-3; possible D gene TRBD2, 6 bases. The specimen was esophageal tumor tissue. The receptor's source is a female donor with esophageal squamous cell carcinoma. In nucleotides, the CDR3 is TGTGCCAGCAGCTCTGCCGGGAGAAACACAGATACGCAGTATTTT. This codes for CASSSAGRNTDTQYF.